This T cell receptor beta chain derives from a study of T cell repertoires in cytomegalovirus infection. Study information: Through public TCR beta signatures, both CMV infection and matching HLA type were indicated. Notes on the study in general: Dominant in the ex vivo response were TCR beta clonotypes restricted by HLA-C and specific for CMV. The cumulative frequency of public TCR beta families distinguished individuals who carried CMV together with the relevant HLA.

With regard to this clonotype: Its antigen is unidentified.

TCRdb analysed the reads with MiXCR anew, one entry per CDR3 protein. This table has just under 550,000 distinct CDR3 sequences, approximately 26% appearing once. The source of this sequence is a human donor in good health (CMV status not recorded). Some clones in this sample may be carry-over from other donors' samples. The material sequenced was PBMCs.

The CDR3 here is CASRPTSGVAKNIQYF. The CDR3 DNA sequence: TGTGCCAGCAGGCCCACTAGCGGGGTAGCCAAAAACATTCAGTACTTC. The J gene is TRBJ2-4, the V gene TRBV6-5, with 10 bases identical to TRBD2. V gave up 6 bases and J gave up 0 bases; unmatched junction bases: 5. CDR3 length equals 16 residues. Germline V gene sequence: CDR1 MNHEY, CDR2 SVGAGI.